This T cell receptor beta chain was profiled in a study of beta chain features in type 1 diabetes. TCRB transcripts that were expressed got sequenced, as all of the isolated RNA had been reverse transcribed. The repertoire was sequenced with immunoSEQ multiplex PCR; TCRdb's copy has only in-frame clones and lacks some. The sample includes under 950,000 clones, roughly 16% of them seen just once. Findings and limits, study-wide: Patients showed naive, central memory and Treg TCRB repertoires that appeared more similar than those of healthy donors. There was no resolution here of whether HLA type influences TCRB rearrangement.

Comments on this clone: What it binds is not known.

CDR1 is LGHNA and CDR2 is YNFKEQ in the germline V gene. The CDR3 has 15 residues. V was pared by 0 bases and J by 6 bases, with 4 bases of the junction left unmatched. V and J are TRBV4-2 and TRBJ1-5; TRBD1 agrees at 8 bases. The material sequenced was naive CD4+ T cells from blood. The clonotype was recovered from a woman younger than 30 in good health. The CDR3 here is CASSQDQGAAQPQHF. DNA of the CDR3: TGTGCCAGCAGCCAAGATCAGGGGGCGGCTCAGCCCCAGCATTTT.